This TCR beta chain is drawn from a study of radiotherapy plus CTLA-4 blockade in lung cancer. Produced via immunoSEQ multiplex PCR; TCRdb's table is partial and in-frame only. The table lists about 50,000 clones, 73% of them singletons. CDR3 size: 15 residues. The ends lost 2 bases at V and 3 bases at J; junction bases unmatched: 7. Germline values: CDR1 SNHLY, CDR2 FYNNEI. The chain combines TRBV2 with TRBJ2-7; 7 bases line up with TRBD2. The sample was peripheral blood, taken from a patient treated with radiotherapy plus ipilimumab. The sequence came from a human donor with non-small cell lung cancer who had a complete response to radiotherapy plus ipilimumab. The CDR3 DNA is TGTGCCAGCAGTGAATTAGCGGGTGGGGTCTACGAGCAGTACTTC. Encoded protein: CASSELAGGVYEQYF.